This T cell receptor (beta chain) appears in the sequencing data of a study of cytomegalovirus exposure and HLA in healthy donors. Study in general: About 79 million unique TCRs from HLA-typed donors were held in an early data release.

Points from the study as a whole: Follow-up analysis later connected one missense variant in DCLRE1C with trimming of TCR beta V- and J-genes.

Worth noting for this clone: Its antigen is unidentified.

The PCR ran on 60 Vbeta and 13 Jbeta primers. Measured with immunoSEQ multiplex PCR; TCRdb has only the in-frame clones, and not every one. The sample comprises under 120,000 clones, about 59% of which are singletons, and around 4% rests with the top ten. Trimming stripped 4 bases from V and 4 bases from J, with 10 bases between. Germline CDR1 SGHTA, CDR2 FQGTGA. This CDR3 region has 13 residues. Sequenced sample: PBMCs. The receptor's source is a man aged 25-40 years in good health and CMV-seropositive. The V call is TRBV7-3, the J call TRBJ1-1; D ambiguous. CDR3 protein: CASSSPGSTEAFF. The DNA of the CDR3 is TGTGCCAGCAGCTCCCCGGGGTCCACTGAAGCTTTCTTT.